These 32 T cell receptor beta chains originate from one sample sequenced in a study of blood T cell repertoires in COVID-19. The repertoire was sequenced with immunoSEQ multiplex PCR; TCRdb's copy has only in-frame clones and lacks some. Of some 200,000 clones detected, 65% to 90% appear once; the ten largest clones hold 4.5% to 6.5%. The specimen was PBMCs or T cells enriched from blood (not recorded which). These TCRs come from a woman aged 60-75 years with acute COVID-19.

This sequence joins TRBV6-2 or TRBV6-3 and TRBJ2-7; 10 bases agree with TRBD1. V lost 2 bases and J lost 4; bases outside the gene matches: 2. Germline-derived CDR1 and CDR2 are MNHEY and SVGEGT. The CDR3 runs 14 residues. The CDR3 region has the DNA TGTGCCAGCAGTTACCGACAGGGGGCTTACGAGCAGTACTTC. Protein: CASSYRQGAYEQYF.

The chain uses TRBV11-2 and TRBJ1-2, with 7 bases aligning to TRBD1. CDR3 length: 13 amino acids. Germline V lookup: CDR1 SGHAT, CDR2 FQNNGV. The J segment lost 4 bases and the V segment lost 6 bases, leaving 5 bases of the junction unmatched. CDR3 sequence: CASRGTGAYGYTF. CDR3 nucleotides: TGTGCCAGCAGGGGAACAGGGGCCTATGGCTACACCTTC.

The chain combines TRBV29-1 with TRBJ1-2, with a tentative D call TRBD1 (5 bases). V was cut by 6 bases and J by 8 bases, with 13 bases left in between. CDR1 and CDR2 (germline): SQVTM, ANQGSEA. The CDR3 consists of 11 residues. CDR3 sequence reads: CSVAGLGGYTF. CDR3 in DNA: TGCAGCGTGGCGGGACTCGGAGGCTACACCTTC.

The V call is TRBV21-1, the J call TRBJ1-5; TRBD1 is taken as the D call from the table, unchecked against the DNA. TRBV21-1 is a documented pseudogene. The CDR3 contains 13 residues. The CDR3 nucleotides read TGTGCCAGCAGGGACAGGGGGCATCAGCCCCAGCATTTT. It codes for CASRDRGHQPQHF.

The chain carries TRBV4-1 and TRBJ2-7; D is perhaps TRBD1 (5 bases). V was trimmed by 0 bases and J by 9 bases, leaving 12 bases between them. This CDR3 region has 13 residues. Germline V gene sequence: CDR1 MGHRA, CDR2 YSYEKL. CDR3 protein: CASSQDPGLGQYV. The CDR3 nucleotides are TGCGCCAGCAGCCAAGATCCAGGGTTAGGGCAGTACGTC.

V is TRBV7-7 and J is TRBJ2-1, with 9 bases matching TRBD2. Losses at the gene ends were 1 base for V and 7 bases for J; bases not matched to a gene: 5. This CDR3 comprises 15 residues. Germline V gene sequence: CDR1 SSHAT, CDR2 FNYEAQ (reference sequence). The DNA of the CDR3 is TGTGCCAGCAGCTTAGAAGGGACTAGCTCGAATGAGCAGTTCTTC. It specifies CASSLEGTSSNEQFF.

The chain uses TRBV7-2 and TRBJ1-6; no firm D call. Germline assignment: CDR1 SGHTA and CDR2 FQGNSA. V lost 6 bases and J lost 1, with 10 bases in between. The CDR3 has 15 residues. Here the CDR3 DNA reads TGTGCCAGCAGGGAGCCGGGGTCCTATAATTCACCCCTCCACTTT. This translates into CASREPGSYNSPLHF.

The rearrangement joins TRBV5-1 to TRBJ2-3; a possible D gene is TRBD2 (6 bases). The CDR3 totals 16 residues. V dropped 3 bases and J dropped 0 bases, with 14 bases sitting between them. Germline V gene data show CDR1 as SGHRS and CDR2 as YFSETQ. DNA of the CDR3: TGCGCCAGCAGCTCCCGCGGGGCGACTAGCACAGATACGCAGTATTTT. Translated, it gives CASSSRGATSTDTQYF.

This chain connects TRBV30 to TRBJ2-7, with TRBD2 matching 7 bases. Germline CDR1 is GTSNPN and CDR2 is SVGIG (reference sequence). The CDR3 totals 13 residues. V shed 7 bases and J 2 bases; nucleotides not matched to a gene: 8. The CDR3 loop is CASGGWVAYEQYF. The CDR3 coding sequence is TGTGCCTCCGGGGGGTGGGTTGCCTACGAGCAGTACTTC.

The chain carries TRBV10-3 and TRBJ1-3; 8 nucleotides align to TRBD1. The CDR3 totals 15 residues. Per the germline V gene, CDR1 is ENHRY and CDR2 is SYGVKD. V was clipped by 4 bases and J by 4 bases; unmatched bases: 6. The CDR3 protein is CAISADRGSGNTIYF. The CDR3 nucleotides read TGTGCCATCAGTGCAGACAGGGGTTCGGGAAACACCATATATTTT.

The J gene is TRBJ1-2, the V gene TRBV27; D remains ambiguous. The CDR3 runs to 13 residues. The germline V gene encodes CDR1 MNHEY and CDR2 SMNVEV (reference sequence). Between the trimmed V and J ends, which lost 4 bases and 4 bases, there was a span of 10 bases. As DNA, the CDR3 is TGTGCCAGCAGTTCTGCAGAACCCTATGGCTACACCTTC. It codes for CASSSAEPYGYTF.

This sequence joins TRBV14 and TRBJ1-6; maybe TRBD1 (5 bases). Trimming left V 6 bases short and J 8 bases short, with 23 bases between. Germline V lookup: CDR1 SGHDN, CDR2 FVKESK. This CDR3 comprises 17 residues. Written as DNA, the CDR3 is TGTGCCAGCAGTCCCTATTTAGGAACAGGCAGTCATTCACCCCTCCACTTT. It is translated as CASSPYLGTGSHSPLHF.

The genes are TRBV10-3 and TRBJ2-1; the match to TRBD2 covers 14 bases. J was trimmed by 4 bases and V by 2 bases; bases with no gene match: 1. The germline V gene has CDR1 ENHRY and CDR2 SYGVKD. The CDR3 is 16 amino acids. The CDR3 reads CAISEGLAGGYNEQFF. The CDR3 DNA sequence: TGTGCCATCAGTGAGGGACTAGCGGGAGGTTACAATGAGCAGTTCTTC.

CDR3 in DNA: TGTGCCAGTAGTATGGTAGCGGAGGCCTACGAGCAGTACTTC. It specifies CASSMVAEAYEQYF. This chain connects TRBV19 to TRBJ2-7; TRBD2 is a possible D gene (6 bases). The length of the CDR3 is 14 residues. Germline CDR1 reads LNHDA; CDR2 reads SQIVND (reference sequence). The V end was cut by 3 bases, the J end by 2 bases, with 11 bases between. Together with reference TRBV19 and TRBJ2-7, the CDR3 gives the full variable domain: DGGITQSPKYLFRKEGQNVTLSCEQNLNHDAMYWYRQDPGQGLRLIYYSQIVNDFQKGDIAEGYSVSREKKESFPLTVTSAQKNPTAFYLCASSMVAEAYEQYFGPGTRLTVT.

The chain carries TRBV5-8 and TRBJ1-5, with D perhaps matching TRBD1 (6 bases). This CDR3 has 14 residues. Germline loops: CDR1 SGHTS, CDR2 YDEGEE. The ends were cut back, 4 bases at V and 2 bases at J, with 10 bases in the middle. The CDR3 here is CASSPRQGNQPQHF. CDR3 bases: TGTGCCAGCAGCCCCCGACAGGGCAATCAGCCCCAGCATTTT.

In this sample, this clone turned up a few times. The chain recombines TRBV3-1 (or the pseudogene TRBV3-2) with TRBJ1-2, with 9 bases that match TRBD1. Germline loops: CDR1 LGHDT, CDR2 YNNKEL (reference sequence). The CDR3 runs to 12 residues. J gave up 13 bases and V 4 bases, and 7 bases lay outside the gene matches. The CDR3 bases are TGTGCCAGCAGCCCGACGGACAGGGGACGCACCTTC. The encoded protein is CASSPTDRGRTF.

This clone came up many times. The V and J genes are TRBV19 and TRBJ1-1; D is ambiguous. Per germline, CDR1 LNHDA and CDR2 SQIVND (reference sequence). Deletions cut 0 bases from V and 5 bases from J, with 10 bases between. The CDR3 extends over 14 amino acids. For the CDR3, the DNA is TGTGCCAGTAGTATAGAGGCCACGGGGACTGAAGCTTTCTTT. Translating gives CASSIEATGTEAFF.

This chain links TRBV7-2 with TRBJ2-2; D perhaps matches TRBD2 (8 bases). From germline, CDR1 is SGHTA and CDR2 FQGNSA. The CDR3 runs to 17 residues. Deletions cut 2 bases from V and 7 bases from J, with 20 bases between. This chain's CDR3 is CASSLQIAGSGGGELFF. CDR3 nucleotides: TGTGCCAGCAGCTTACAGATAGCGGGGTCAGGGGGCGGGGAGCTGTTTTTT.

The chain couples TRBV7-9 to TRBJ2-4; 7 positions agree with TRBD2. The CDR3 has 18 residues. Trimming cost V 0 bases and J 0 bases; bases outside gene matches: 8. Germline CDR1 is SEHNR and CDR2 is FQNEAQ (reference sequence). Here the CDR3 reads CASSLASASGKAKNIQYF. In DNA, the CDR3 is TGTGCCAGCAGCTTAGCGTCGGCTAGCGGAAAAGCCAAAAACATTCAGTACTTC.

The CDR3 region has the DNA TGTGCCACTGAAGGTGCGGGGGGCCAGACTGAAGCTTTCTTT. This sequence encodes CATEGAGGQTEAFF. The chain carries TRBV11-2 and TRBJ1-1; TRBD1 might be the D (6 bases). The CDR3 has 14 amino acids. V lost 10 bases and J 5 bases, leaving 20 bases between the germline ends. Germline V CDR1 and CDR2: SGHAT, FQNNGV.

CDR3 nucleotides: TGTGCCAGCAGCTCCCCGGGACAGGGACCCCTAGAGTTCTTC. This gives the protein CASSSPGQGPLEFF. This chain joins TRBV7-9 and TRBJ2-1; 9 nucleotides line up with TRBD1. This CDR3 has 14 residues. From germline, CDR1 is SEHNR and CDR2 FQNEAQ (reference sequence). V was pared by 4 bases and J by 14 bases, with 12 bases of the junction left unmatched.

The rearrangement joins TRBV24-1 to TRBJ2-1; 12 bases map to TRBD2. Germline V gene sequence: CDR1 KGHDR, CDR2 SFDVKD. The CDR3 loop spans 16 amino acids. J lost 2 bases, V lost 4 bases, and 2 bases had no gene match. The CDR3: CATSDRTSGTYNEQFF. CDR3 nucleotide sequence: TGTGCCACCAGTGACCGGACTAGCGGGACCTACAATGAGCAGTTCTTC.

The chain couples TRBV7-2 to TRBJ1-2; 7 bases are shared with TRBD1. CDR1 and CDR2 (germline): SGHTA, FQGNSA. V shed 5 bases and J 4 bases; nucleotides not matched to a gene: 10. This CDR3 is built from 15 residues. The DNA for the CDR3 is TGTGCCAGCAGCCCCCCTGGCAGGGGGGCCTATGGCTACACCTTC. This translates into CASSPPGRGAYGYTF.

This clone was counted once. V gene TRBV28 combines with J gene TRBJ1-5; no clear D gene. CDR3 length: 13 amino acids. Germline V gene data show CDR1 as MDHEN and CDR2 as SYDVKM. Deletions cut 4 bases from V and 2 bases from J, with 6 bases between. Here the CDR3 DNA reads TGTGCCAGCAGTTGGAGCGGCAATCAGCCCCAGCATTTT. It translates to CASSWSGNQPQHF.

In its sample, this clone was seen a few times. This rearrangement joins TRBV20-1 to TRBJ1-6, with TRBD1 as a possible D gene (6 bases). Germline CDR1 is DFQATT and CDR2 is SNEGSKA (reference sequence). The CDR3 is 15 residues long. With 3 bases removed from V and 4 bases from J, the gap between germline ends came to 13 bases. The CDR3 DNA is TGCAGTGCTAGTCCGAGAGGACAGTATAATTCACCCCTCCACTTT. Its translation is CSASPRGQYNSPLHF.

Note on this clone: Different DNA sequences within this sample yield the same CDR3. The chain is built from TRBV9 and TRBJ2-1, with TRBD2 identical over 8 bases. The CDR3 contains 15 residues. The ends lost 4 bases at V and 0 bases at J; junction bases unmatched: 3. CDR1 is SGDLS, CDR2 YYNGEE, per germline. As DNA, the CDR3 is TGTGCCAGCAGCTCAAGCGGGAGCTCCTACAATGAGCAGTTCTTC. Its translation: CASSSSGSSYNEQFF.

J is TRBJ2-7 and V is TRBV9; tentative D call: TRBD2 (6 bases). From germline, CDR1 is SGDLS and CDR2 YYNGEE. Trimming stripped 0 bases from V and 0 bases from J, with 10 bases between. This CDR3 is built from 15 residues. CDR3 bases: TGTGCCAGCAGCGTAGACGGGAGAAGCTCCTACGAGCAGTACTTC. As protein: CASSVDGRSSYEQYF.

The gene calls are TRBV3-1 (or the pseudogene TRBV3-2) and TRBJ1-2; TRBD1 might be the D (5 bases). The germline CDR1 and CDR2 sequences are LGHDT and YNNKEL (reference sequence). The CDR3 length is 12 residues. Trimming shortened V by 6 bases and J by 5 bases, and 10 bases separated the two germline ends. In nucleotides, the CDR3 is TGTGCCAGCAGAGCCGGGGGGTATGGCTACACCTTC. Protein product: CASRAGGYGYTF.

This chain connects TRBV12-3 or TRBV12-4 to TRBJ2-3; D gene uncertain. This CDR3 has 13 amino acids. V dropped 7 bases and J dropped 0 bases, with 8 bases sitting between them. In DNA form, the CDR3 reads TGTGCCAGCACCCTTTTTAGCACAGATACGCAGTATTTT. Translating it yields CASTLFSTDTQYF.

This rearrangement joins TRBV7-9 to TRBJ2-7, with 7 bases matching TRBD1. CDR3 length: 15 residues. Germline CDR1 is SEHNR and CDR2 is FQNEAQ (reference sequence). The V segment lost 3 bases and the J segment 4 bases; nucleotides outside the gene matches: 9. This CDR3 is CASSFAPTGTYEQYF. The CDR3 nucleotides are TGTGCCAGCAGCTTTGCACCGACAGGGACGTACGAGCAGTACTTC.

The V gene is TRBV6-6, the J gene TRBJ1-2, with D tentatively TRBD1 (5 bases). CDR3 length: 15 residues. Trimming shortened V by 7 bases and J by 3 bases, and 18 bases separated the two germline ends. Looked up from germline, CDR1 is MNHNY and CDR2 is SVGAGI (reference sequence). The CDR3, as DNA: TGTGCCAGCACCGTTGGGGCTAACTTTTACTATGGCTACACCTTC. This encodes CASTVGANFYYGYTF.

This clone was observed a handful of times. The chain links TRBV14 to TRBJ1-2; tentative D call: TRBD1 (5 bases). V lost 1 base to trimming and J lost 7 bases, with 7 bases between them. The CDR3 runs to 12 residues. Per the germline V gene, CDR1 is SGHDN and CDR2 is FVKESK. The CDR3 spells CASSQARGGYTF. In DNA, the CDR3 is TGTGCCAGCAGCCAAGCTAGGGGTGGCTACACCTTC.